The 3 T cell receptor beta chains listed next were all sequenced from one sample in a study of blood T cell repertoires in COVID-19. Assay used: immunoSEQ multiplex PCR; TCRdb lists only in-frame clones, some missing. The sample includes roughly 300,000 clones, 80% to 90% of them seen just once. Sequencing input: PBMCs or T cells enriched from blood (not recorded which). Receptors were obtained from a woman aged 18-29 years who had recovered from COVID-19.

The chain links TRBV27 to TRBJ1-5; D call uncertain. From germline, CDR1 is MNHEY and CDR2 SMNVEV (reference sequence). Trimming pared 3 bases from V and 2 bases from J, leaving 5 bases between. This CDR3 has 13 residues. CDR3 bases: TGTGCCAGCAGTTTCCTCGGCAATCAGCCCCAGCATTTT. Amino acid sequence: CASSFLGNQPQHF.

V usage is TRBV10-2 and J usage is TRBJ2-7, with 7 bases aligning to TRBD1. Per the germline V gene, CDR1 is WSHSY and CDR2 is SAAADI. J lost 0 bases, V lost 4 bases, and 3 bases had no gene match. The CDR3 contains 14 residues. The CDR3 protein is CASSVGDSSYEQYF. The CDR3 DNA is TGCGCCAGCAGTGTGGGGGACAGCTCCTACGAGCAGTACTTC.

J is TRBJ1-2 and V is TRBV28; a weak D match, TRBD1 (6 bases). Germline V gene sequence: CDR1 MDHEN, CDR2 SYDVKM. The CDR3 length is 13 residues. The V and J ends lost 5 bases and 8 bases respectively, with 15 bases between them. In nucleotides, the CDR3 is TGTGCCAGCAGTCAGCCCGACAGGAACGGCTACACCTTC. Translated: CASSQPDRNGYTF.